This is a list of T cell receptor beta chains from one sample in a study of cytomegalovirus exposure and HLA in healthy donors. Generated by immunoSEQ multiplex PCR, the TCRdb table keeps only in-frame clones and is missing some. This sample has a few hundred thousand clones, with 88% found just once. The sequencing input was PBMCs. The receptor set was obtained from a woman between 18 and 29 years old in good health and CMV-seronegative. Each CDR3 is given with its conserved first and last residue. The D gene is left open where the match is weak. Part of the rows lack a size; the others show once, few, many or a class for expanded clones.

D gene	V gene	J gene	clone size	CDR3 DNA	CDR3 protein
TRBD1	TRBV28	TRBJ1-5	.	TGTGCCAGCAGTTTGGCCCCACTCGGGACAGGGGCTAATCAGCCCCAGCATTTT	CASSLAPLGTGANQPQHF
.	TRBV27	TRBJ1-4	.	TGTGCCAGCAGTTCATATAGGGGAAAACTGTTTTTT	CASSSYRGKLFF
.	TRBV6-5	TRBJ2-5	once	TGTGCCAGCAGTTACGGGCATGACGGTTGGACCCAGTACTTC	CASSYGHDGWTQYF
TRBD1	TRBV25-1	TRBJ2-2	.	TGTGCCAGCAGTGAAGGACAGGGGGCTCCCACCGGGGAGCTGTTTTTT	CASSEGQGAPTGELFF
.	TRBV28	TRBJ1-5	.	TGTGCCAGCAGCCCGGACAGCCTTAATCAGCCCCAGCATTTT	CASSPDSLNQPQHF
.	TRBV28	TRBJ2-7	.	TGTGCCAGCAGTGATCAGGGGTTCGAGCAGTACTTC	CASSDQGFEQYF
.	TRBV5-4	TRBJ2-3	.	TGTGCCAGCAGCTCCCGATCGGGGGATACGCAGTATTTT	CASSSRSGDTQYF
TRBD2	TRBV15	TRBJ2-7	once	TGTGCCACCAGCAGGGGACTAGCGGACTACGAGCAGTACTTC	CATSRGLADYEQYF
TRBD1	TRBV7-2	TRBJ1-4	.	TGTGCCAGCAGCTCCAAGACAGGGGTAGGAGAAAAACTGTTTTTT	CASSSKTGVGEKLFF
.	TRBV28	TRBJ2-7	.	TGTGCCAGCAGTTTCCAACAGGTTACAGTATCCTACGAGCAGTACTTC	CASSFQQVTVSYEQYF
TRBD2	TRBV15	TRBJ2-7	.	TGTGCCACCAAACGGGGACTAGCGGGGTACGAGCAGTACTTC	CATKRGLAGYEQYF
TRBD1	TRBV28	TRBJ2-7	.	TGTGCCAGCAGTCCGACAGGGCCGATCTCCTACGAGCAGTACTTC	CASSPTGPISYEQYF
TRBD1	TRBV28	TRBJ1-2	once	TGTGCCAGCAGCTTAGACAGGGGCTATGGCTACACCTTC	CASSLDRGYGYTF
TRBD2	TRBV15	TRBJ2-4	.	TGTGCCACCGCCTTCCTTACGGGAGGGAGTAACATTCAGTACTTC	CATAFLTGGSNIQYF
.	TRBV6-5	TRBJ2-2	.	TGTGCCAGCAGTTACATTGTGCGAGCCGGGGAGCTGTTTTTT	CASSYIVRAGELFF
.	TRBV7-2	TRBJ2-7	.	TGTGCCAGCAGCTCCTCCCTAGGGGTCGAGCAGTACTTC	CASSSSLGVEQYF
TRBD1	TRBV30	TRBJ2-7	.	TGTGCCTCTGACAGGGGGCCAGGGGAGCAGTACTTC	CASDRGPGEQYF